Listed below are T cell receptor beta chains from one sample, sequenced in a study of blood T cell repertoires in COVID-19. The protocol was immunoSEQ multiplex PCR, while the TCRdb copy is restricted to in-frame clones and leaves out a portion. The repertoire consists of around 50,000 clones, with approximately 82% occurring once and the leading ten covering less than 5.5%. The sequencing input was peripheral blood. The receptors come from a human donor in a cohort sampled during active COVID-19. The CDR3 runs from the conserved cysteine through the conserved F or W. Each record gives: D gene, V gene, clone size, J gene, CDR3 protein. D genes are given only for firm matches. Clone size is stated in some rows and not others, as once, few, many or a class when expanded.

d_gene: TRBD1
v_gene: TRBV19
abundance: NA
j_gene: TRBJ1-2
CDR3aa: CASSAGTGGFGYTF

d_gene: NA
v_gene: TRBV7-9
abundance: NA
j_gene: TRBJ2-7
CDR3aa: CASRGAGGFEQYF

d_gene: NA
v_gene: TRBV5-4
abundance: few
j_gene: TRBJ1-2
CDR3aa: CASSTGDSTGGYGYTF

d_gene: NA
v_gene: TRBV5-1
abundance: few
j_gene: TRBJ1-6
CDR3aa: CASSLEGNSPLHF

d_gene: TRBD2
v_gene: TRBV5-4
abundance: NA
j_gene: TRBJ2-2
CDR3aa: CASSSSGGASTGELFF

d_gene: TRBD2
v_gene: TRBV13
abundance: once
j_gene: TRBJ2-7
CDR3aa: CASSPRKSGGPYEQYF

d_gene: NA
v_gene: TRBV6-5
abundance: NA
j_gene: TRBJ2-1
CDR3aa: CASTKGSNEQFF

d_gene: NA
v_gene: TRBV4-1
abundance: NA
j_gene: TRBJ2-6
CDR3aa: CASSHTTGFVLTF

d_gene: NA
v_gene: TRBV18
abundance: NA
j_gene: TRBJ1-5
CDR3aa: CASSPQGNQGNQPQHF

d_gene: TRBD2
v_gene: TRBV5-1
abundance: NA
j_gene: TRBJ2-3
CDR3aa: CASSIAGGRTDTQYF

d_gene: TRBD2
v_gene: TRBV12-5
abundance: NA
j_gene: TRBJ2-5
CDR3aa: CASGLVSGAGGETQYF

d_gene: TRBD1
v_gene: TRBV15
abundance: NA
j_gene: TRBJ1-5
CDR3aa: CATSSRTGGLHQPQHF

d_gene: TRBD1
v_gene: TRBV30
abundance: NA
j_gene: TRBJ2-2
CDR3aa: CAWVTDRGAGELFF

d_gene: NA
v_gene: TRBV6-1
abundance: NA
j_gene: TRBJ1-5
CDR3aa: CASSVETGPYSNQPQHF

d_gene: TRBD1
v_gene: TRBV7-6
abundance: NA
j_gene: TRBJ2-7
CDR3aa: CASSLEAGGLYEQYF

d_gene: NA
v_gene: TRBV4-1
abundance: NA
j_gene: TRBJ1-5
CDR3aa: CASSQEVGVSRPQHF

d_gene: NA
v_gene: TRBV5-8
abundance: NA
j_gene: TRBJ2-7
CDR3aa: CASSLGPGRTYEQYF

d_gene: TRBD1
v_gene: TRBV6-2/TRBV6-3
abundance: medium-sized
j_gene: TRBJ2-7
CDR3aa: CASSRTGTYEQYF

d_gene: TRBD1
v_gene: TRBV13
abundance: NA
j_gene: TRBJ2-7
CDR3aa: CASSSRDRGPYEQYF

d_gene: NA
v_gene: TRBV19
abundance: NA
j_gene: TRBJ1-2
CDR3aa: CASSKGREDGYTF

d_gene: NA
v_gene: TRBV4-3
abundance: NA
j_gene: TRBJ2-5
CDR3aa: CASSQDRVRGSETQYF

d_gene: NA
v_gene: TRBV5-6
abundance: NA
j_gene: TRBJ1-2
CDR3aa: CASSLLADNYGYTF

d_gene: NA
v_gene: TRBV7-2
abundance: NA
j_gene: TRBJ2-4
CDR3aa: CASSSGATVAEIQYF

d_gene: TRBD1
v_gene: TRBV5-1
abundance: NA
j_gene: TRBJ1-2
CDR3aa: CASSAAGQGTYGYTF

d_gene: NA
v_gene: TRBV29-1
abundance: NA
j_gene: TRBJ1-6
CDR3aa: CSVSQAAYNSPLHF

d_gene: NA
v_gene: TRBV5-4
abundance: NA
j_gene: TRBJ2-3
CDR3aa: CASRPTGTDTDTQYF

d_gene: TRBD2
v_gene: TRBV19
abundance: NA
j_gene: TRBJ2-3
CDR3aa: CASRRLAGDSDTQYF